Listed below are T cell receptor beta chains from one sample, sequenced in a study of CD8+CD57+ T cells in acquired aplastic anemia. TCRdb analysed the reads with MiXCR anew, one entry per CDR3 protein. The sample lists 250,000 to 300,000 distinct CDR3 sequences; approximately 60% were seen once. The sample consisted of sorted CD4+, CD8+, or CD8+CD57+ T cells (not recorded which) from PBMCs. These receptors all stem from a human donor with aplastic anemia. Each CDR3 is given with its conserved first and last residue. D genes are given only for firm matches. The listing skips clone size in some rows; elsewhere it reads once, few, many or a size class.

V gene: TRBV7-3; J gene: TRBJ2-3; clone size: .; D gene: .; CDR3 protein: CASSRDRWTDTQYF; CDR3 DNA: TGTGCCAGCAGCCGCGACAGGTGGACAGATACGCAGTATTTT
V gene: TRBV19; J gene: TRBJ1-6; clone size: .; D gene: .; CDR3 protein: CASRDSLSSYNSPLHF; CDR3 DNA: TGTGCCAGTAGGGACAGTCTAAGCTCCTATAATTCACCCCTCCACTTT
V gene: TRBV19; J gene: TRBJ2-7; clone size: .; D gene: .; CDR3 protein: CASSDDRYLYEQYF; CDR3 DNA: TGTGCCAGTAGTGACGACAGGTACCTCTACGAGCAGTACTTC
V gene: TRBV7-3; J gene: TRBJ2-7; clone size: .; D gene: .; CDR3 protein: CASSLGLAGTNTEQYF; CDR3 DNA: TGTGCCAGCAGCTTAGGATTGGCAGGGACGAACACCGAGCAGTACTTC
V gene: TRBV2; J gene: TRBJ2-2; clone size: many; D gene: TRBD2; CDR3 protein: CASSLLAGVLTGELFF; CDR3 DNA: TGTGCCAGCAGTCTACTAGCGGGAGTCCTCACCGGGGAGCTGTTTTTT
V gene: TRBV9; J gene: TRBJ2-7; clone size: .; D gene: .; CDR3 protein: CASSQDSWGREEQYF; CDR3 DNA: TGTGCCAGCAGCCAAGATAGTTGGGGTAGGGAAGAGCAGTACTTC
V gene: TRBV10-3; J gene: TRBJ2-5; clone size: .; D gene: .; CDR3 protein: CAISERGAETQYF; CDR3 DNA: TGTGCCATCAGTGAAAGGGGGGCGGAGACCCAGTACTTC
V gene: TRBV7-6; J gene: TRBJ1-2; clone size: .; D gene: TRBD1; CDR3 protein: CASSPAGTAASYGYTF; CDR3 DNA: TGTGCCAGCAGTCCCGCCGGGACAGCCGCTAGCTATGGCTACACCTTC
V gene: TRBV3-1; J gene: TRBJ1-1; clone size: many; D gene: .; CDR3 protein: CASSPRDRGAEAFF; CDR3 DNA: TGTGCCAGCAGCCCGAGGGACCGAGGGGCTGAAGCTTTCTTT
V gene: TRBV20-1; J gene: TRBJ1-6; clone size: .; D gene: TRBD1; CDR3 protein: CSAPARGENSPLHF; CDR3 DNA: TGCAGTGCTCCCGCCAGGGGGGAGAATTCACCCCTCCACTTT
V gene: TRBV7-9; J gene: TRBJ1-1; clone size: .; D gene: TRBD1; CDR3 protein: CASSYGTTGFAEAFF; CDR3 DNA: TGTGCCAGCAGCTACGGAACGACAGGGTTCGCTGAAGCTTTCTTT
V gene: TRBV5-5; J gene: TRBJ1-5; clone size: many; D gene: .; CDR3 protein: CASSSGGNQPQHF; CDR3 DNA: TGTGCCAGCAGCTCAGGGGGCAATCAGCCCCAGCATTTT
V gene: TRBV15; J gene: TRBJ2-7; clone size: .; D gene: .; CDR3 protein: CATSSPDLKGHEQYF; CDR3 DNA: TGTGCCACCAGCAGCCCGGACCTAAAAGGCCACGAGCAGTACTTC
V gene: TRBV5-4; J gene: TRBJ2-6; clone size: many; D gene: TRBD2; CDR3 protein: CASSLAGGTGANVLTF; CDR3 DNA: TGTGCCAGCAGCTTGGCCGGGGGGACCGGGGCCAACGTCCTGACTTTC
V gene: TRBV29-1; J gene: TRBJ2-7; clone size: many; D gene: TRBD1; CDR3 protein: CSVALGTGNYEQYF; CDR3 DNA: TGCAGCGTTGCTCTAGGGACAGGGAACTACGAGCAGTACTTC
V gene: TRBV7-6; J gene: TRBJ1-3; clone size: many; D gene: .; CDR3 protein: CASSLGGLVSGNTIYF; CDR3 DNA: TGTGCCAGCAGCTTGGGGGGGCTAGTCTCTGGAAACACCATATATTTT
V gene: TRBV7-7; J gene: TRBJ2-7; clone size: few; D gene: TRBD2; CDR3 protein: CASSPSGGSYEQYF; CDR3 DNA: TGTGCTAGCAGCCCCTCGGGGGGCTCCTACGAGCAGTACTTC
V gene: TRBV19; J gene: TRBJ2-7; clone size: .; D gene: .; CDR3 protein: CASSQAIAPYEQYF; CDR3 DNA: TGTGCCAGTAGTCAAGCCATTGCACCCTACGAGCAGTACTTC
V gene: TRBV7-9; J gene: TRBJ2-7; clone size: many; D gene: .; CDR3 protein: CASSLHSGGIYEQYF; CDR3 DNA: TGTGCCAGCAGCTTACACAGCGGAGGAATCTACGAGCAGTACTTC
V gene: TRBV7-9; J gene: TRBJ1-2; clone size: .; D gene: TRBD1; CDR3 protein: CASSLEWGTGYGNYGYTF; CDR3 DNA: TGTGCCAGCAGCTTAGAATGGGGGACAGGGTACGGCAACTATGGCTACACCTTC
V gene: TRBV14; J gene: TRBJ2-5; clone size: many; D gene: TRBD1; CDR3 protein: CASSQDDRDWETQYF; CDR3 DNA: TGTGCCAGCAGCCAAGACGACAGGGATTGGGAGACCCAGTACTTC
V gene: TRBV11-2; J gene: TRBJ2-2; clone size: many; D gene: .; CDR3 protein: CASSPSRGTGELFF; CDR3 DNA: TGTGCCAGCAGCCCTTCGAGAGGCACCGGGGAGCTGTTTTTT
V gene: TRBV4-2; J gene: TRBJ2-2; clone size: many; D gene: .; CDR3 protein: CASSQGRAGTGELFF; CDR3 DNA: TGTGCCAGCAGCCAAGGGAGGGCCGGCACCGGGGAGCTGTTTTTT
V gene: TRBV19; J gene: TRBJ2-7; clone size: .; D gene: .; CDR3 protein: CASSIDSSSPYEQCF; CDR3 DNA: TGTGCCAGTAGTATAGACTCCTCCTCCCCCTACGAGCAGTGCTTT
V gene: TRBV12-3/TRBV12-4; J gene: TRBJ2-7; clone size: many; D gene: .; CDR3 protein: CASSLRQAGSYEQYF; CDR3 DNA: TGTGCCAGCAGTTTAAGACAGGCGGGCTCCTACGAGCAGTACTTC
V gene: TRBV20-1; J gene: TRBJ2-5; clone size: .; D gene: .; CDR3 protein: CSARYGLAGGETQYF; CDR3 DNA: TGCAGTGCTAGATATGGACTAGCAGGGGGGGAGACCCAGTACTTC
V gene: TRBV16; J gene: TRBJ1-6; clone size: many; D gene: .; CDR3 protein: CASSQDRSPSPLHF; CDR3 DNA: TGTGCCAGCAGCCAAGACAGGTCACCTTCACCCCTCCACTTT